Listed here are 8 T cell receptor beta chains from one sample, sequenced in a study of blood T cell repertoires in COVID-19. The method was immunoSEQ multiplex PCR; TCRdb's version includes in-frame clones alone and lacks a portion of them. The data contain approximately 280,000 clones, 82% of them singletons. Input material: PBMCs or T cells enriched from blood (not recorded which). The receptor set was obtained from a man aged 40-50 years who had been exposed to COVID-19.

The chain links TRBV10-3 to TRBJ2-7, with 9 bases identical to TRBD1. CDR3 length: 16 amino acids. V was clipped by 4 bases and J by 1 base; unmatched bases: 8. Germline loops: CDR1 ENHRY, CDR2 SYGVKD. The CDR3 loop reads CAISGGQGLPSYEQYF. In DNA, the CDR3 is TGTGCCATCAGTGGTGGACAGGGGCTACCGTCCTACGAGCAGTACTTC.

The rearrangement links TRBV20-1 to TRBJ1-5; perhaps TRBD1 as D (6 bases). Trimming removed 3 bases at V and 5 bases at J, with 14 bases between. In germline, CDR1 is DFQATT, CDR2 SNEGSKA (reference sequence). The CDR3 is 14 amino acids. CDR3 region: CSASAFRGDQPQHF. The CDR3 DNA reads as TGCAGTGCTAGTGCCTTCAGGGGAGATCAGCCCCAGCATTTT.

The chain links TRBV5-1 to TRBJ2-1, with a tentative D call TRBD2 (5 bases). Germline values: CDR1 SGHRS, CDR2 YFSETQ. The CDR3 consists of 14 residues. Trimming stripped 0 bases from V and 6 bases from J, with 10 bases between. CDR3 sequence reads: CASSLAAGVNEQFF. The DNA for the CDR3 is TGCGCCAGCAGCTTGGCTGCGGGCGTCAATGAGCAGTTCTTC.

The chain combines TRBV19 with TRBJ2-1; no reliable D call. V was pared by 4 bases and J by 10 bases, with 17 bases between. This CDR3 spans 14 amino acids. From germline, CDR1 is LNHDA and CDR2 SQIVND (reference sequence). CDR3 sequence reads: CASSNALGRREQFF. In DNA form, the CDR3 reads TGTGCCAGTAGTAACGCCCTAGGTCGTAGGGAGCAGTTCTTC.

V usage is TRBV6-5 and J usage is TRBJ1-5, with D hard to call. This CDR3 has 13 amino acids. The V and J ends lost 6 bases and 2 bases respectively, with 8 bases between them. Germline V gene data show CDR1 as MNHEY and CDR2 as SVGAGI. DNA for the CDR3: TGTGCCAGCAGGAAGGGAGGCAATCAGCCCCAGCATTTT. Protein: CASRKGGNQPQHF.

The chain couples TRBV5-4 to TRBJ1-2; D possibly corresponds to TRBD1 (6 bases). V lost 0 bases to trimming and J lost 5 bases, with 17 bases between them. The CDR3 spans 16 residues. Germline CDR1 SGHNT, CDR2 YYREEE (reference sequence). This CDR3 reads CASSLGAAGARYGYTF. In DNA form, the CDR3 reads TGTGCCAGCAGCTTGGGAGCCGCAGGGGCGAGGTATGGCTACACCTTC.

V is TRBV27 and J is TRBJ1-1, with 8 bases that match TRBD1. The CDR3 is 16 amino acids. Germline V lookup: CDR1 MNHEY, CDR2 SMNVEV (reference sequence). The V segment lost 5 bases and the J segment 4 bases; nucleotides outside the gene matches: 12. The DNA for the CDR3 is TGTGCCAGCAGTCCTGGGTTGCAGGGGGCGGGCACTGAAGCTTTCTTT. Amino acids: CASSPGLQGAGTEAFF.

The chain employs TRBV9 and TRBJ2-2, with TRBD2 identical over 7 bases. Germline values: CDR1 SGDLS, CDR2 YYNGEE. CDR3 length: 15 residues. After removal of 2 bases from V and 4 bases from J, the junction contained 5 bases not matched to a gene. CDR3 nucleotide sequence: TGTGCCAGCAGCGTTCGGCGGGAGACCACCGGGGAGCTGTTTTTT. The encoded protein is CASSVRRETTGELFF.